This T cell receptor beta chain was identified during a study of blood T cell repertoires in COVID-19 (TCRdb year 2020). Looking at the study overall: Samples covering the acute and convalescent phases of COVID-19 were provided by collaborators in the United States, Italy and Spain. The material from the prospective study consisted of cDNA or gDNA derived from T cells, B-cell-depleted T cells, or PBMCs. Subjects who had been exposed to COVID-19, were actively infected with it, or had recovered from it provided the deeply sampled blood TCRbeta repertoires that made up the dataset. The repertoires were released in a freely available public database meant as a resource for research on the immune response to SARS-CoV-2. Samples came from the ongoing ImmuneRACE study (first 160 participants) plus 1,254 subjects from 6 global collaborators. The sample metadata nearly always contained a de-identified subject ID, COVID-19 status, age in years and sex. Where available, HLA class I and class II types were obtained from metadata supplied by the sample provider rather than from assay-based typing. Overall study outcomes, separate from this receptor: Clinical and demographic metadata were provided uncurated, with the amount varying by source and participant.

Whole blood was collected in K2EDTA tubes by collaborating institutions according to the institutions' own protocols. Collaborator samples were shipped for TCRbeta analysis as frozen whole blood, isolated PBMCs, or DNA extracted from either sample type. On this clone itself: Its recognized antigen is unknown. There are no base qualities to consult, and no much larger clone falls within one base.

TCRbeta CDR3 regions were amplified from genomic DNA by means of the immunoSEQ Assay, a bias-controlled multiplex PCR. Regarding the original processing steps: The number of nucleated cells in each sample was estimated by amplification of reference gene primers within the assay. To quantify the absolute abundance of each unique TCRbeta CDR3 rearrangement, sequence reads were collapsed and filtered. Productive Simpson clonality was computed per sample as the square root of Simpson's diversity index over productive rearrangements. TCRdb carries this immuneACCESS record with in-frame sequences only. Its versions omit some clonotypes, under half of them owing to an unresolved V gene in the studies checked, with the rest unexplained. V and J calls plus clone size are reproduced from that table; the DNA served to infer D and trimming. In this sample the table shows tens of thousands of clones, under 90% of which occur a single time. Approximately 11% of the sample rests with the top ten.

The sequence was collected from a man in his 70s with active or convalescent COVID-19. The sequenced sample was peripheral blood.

The bases read TGCGCCAGCAGCTTGGTCGGGAGGGGCCTCTACGAGCAGTACTTC. This encodes CASSLVGRGLYEQYF. Recombination linked TRBV5-1 to TRBJ2-7, and 8 bases in between align with TRBD2. V and J are trimmed by 0 bases and 3 bases, and the gene matches miss 5 bases of the junction. CDR1 and CDR2, per the germline V gene, are SGHRS and YFSETQ. Including the terminal cysteine and phenylalanine, the CDR3 comprises 15 residues. Here the CDR3 DNA is all that survives: 45 bases in frame from base 1.